This T cell receptor beta chain derives from a study of memory CD4+ T cells and cytomegalovirus serostatus. The sort gate was single viable CD3+CD4+CD8-CD45RO+ cells for memory CD4+ T cells. After thawing, CD4+ T cells were positively selected. Germline-derived CDR1 and CDR2 are MDHEN and SYDVKM. V lost 11 bases, J lost 13 bases, and 21 bases lay in between. This CDR3 has 13 amino acids. This table comes from immunoSEQ multiplex PCR, and its TCRdb copy is limited to in-frame clones, with some not included. The sample gives 40,000 to 55,000 clones, over 60% of which show up once; more than 1.1% is in the top ten.

The chain has TRBV28 and TRBJ1-6; D unresolved. Input material: memory CD4+ T cells from blood. This TCR derives from an adult in good health and CMV-seropositive. This CDR3 is CAWIGLYPSPLHF. CDR3 sequence (DNA): TGTGCCTGGATAGGCCTATACCCTTCTCCCCTCCACTTT.